This T cell receptor (beta chain) was sequenced for a study of blood T cells in healthy people across ages. Study-wide results and limits: Naive CD4+ cells and diversity were both higher in long-lived donors than in aged donors. With age, beta diversity per million T cells declined roughly linearly, significantly by around 43.

The second PCR ran about 6 to 11 cycles with a sample-barcoded 5' primer and J-beta primers. Unique molecular identifiers of 12 random nucleotides labeled each cDNA. Using its own MiXCR run on the 5' RACE reads, TCRdb lists one record per CDR3 protein. Seen here are 750,000 to 950,000 distinct CDR3 sequences, about 53% observed once, and the top ten hold approximately 41%. Germline CDR1 reads SGHTA; CDR2 reads FQGNSA. This CDR3 comprises 15 residues. V lost 8 bases to trimming and J lost 5 bases; unmatched junction nucleotides: 15. For this clonotype: Its antigen remains unidentified.

V is TRBV7-2 and J is TRBJ2-7; 7 nucleotides match TRBD1. The sample consisted of blood. The receptor comes from a man older than 75 in good health. The CDR3 region has the DNA TGTGCCAGCGGCTCCGACGACAGGGTCGGGAACGAGCAGTACTTC. The encoded protein is CASGSDDRVGNEQYF.